This T cell receptor beta chain was documented in a study of blood T cells in healthy people across ages. A few counts support this clonotype. The antigen is undetermined. The germline V gene has CDR1 MGHRA and CDR2 YSYEKL. The CDR3 covers 13 residues. Trimming cost V 3 bases and J 1 base, with 7 bases left between them. PCR was performed a second time for about 7 to 11 cycles using a sample-barcoded 5' primer and a J-beta primer mix. There were at least 3 million CDR3-containing paired-end reads obtained from each sample. TCRdb analysed the 5' RACE reads with MiXCR anew, one entry per CDR3 protein. The data hold around 1,700,000 distinct CDR3 sequences, with 28% observed a single time. Study conclusions and caveats: Getting older went along with TCR beta diversity per million T cells dropping roughly linearly.

The sequenced material came from blood. The chain uses TRBV4-1 and TRBJ2-7, with D tentatively TRBD2 (5 bases). The source of this sequence is a woman in her twenties or thirties in good health. CDR3 DNA: TGCGCCAGCAGCCATAGCGAGTCCTACGAGCAGTACTTC. It yields the protein CASSHSESYEQYF.